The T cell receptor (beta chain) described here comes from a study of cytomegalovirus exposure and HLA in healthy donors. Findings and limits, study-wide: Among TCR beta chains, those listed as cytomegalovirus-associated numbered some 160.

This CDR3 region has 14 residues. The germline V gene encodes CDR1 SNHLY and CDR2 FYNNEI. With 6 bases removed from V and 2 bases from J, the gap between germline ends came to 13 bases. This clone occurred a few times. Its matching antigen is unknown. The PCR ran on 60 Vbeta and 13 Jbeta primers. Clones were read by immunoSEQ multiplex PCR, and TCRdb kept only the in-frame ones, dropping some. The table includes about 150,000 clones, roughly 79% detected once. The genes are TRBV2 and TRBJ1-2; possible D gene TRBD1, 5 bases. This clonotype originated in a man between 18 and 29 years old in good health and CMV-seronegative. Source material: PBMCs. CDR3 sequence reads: CASRLDTLNYGYTF. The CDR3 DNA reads TGTGCCAGCAGGCTGGACACCTTAAACTATGGCTACACCTTC.